The present entry profiles one T cell receptor (beta chain) with its context. V was pared by 6 bases and J by 3 bases, with 4 bases of the junction left unmatched. The CDR3 is made up of 14 amino acids. Germline-derived CDR1 and CDR2 are ENHRY and SYGVKD. The data were obtained in a study of blood T cell repertoires in COVID-19. For the study at large: From T cells, B-cell-depleted T cells, or PBMCs came the material, which was cDNA or gDNA.

During active infection, Seattle patients enrolled and were then monitored through disease. Original analysis: Reference gene primer amplification gave nucleated cell count estimates. The protocol was immunoSEQ multiplex PCR, while the TCRdb copy is restricted to in-frame clones and leaves out a portion. The V and J calls and clone size are taken from that table; D and trimming were inferred from the DNA. The table lists 350,000 to 400,000 clones, around 92% of them singletons, with around 3% in the top ten. This sequence was found in a woman aged 30 to 39 with COVID-19, enrolled during active disease. The chain uses TRBV10-3 and TRBJ1-1, with 10 bases fitting TRBD1. The sequencing input was peripheral blood. Here the CDR3 reads CAIRGGTGDTEAFF. In DNA, the CDR3 is TGTGCCATCAGAGGAGGGACAGGGGACACTGAAGCTTTCTTT.